This T cell receptor beta chain was retrieved from a study of blood T cell repertoires in COVID-19. The overall study: Donors in the United States, Italy and Spain gave samples during acute or convalescent COVID-19.

Measured with immunoSEQ multiplex PCR; TCRdb has only the in-frame clones, and not every one. The table records about 270,000 clones, about 89% of them present only once. Cohort 3 donors were reported recovered after two negative PCRs, clearance, or symptom resolution. The clonotype comes from a woman under 30 who had recovered from COVID-19. Specimen: PBMCs or T cells enriched from blood (not recorded which).

The DNA of the CDR3 is TGTGCCAGCAGCGAGGGTTATGTGACGATAGGCGGGGAGCTGTTTTTT. Translated: CASSEGYVTIGGELFF. The chain couples TRBV5-8 to TRBJ2-2, with a weak D call TRBD2 (5 bases). The V gene's germline CDR1 is SGHTS and CDR2 YDEGEE. The CDR3 totals 16 residues. V dropped 4 bases and J dropped 7 bases, with 20 bases sitting between them.